Presented here are 29 T cell receptor beta chains from one specimen sequenced in a study of blood T cell repertoires in COVID-19. Clones were read by immunoSEQ multiplex PCR, and TCRdb kept only the in-frame ones, dropping some. The data contain fewer than 500,000 clones, over 75% of them singletons. Sequenced sample: PBMCs or T cells enriched from blood (not recorded which). These receptors were obtained from a woman under 40 with acute COVID-19.

The V call is TRBV6-4, the J call TRBJ2-1; 10 bases map to TRBD1. This CDR3 has 15 residues. Trimming cost V 6 bases and J 3 bases; bases outside gene matches: 5. Per the germline V gene, CDR1 is MRHNA and CDR2 is SNTAGT. For the CDR3, the DNA is TGTGCCAGCAGAGAAGGGACAGGGGTCTACAATGAGCAGTTCTTC. Protein sequence: CASREGTGVYNEQFF.

The CDR3 coding sequence is TGCGCCAGCAGCCAAGCAAAGGGGGGGCGCTTGGGTGAAAAACTGTTTTTT. It yields the protein CASSQAKGGRLGEKLFF. V is TRBV4-3 and J is TRBJ1-4, with D possibly TRBD1 on 6 matching bases. With 1 base removed from V and 7 bases from J, the gap between germline ends came to 19 bases. The CDR3 runs 17 residues. Germline V CDR1 and CDR2: LGHNA, YSLEER.

This clone was counted only a few times. The rearrangement joins TRBV12-3 or TRBV12-4 to TRBJ1-6, with 7 bases identical to TRBD1. V shed 7 bases, J shed 9 bases, and the junction held 6 bases outside the gene matches. CDR3 length: 13 residues. CDR3 region: CASTPGGVSPLHF. The CDR3 nucleotides read TGTGCCAGCACCCCAGGGGGAGTTTCACCCCTCCACTTT.

The gene calls are TRBV19 and TRBJ1-2; tentative D call: TRBD1 (6 bases). V lost 4 bases, J lost 3 bases, and 9 bases lay in between. CDR3 size: 13 residues. Looked up from germline, CDR1 is LNHDA and CDR2 is SQIVND (reference sequence). The CDR3 reads CASSRDTDYGYTF. In DNA, the CDR3 is TGTGCCAGTAGTAGGGACACGGACTATGGCTACACCTTC. Supplemented by reference TRBV19 and TRBJ1-2, the full variable domain reads DGGITQSPKYLFRKEGQNVTLSCEQNLNHDAMYWYRQDPGQGLRLIYYSQIVNDFQKGDIAEGYSVSREKKESFPLTVTSAQKNPTAFYLCASSRDTDYGYTFGSGTRLTVV.

This chain joins TRBV5-1 and TRBJ1-6; D uncertain. Germline CDR1 is SGHRS and CDR2 is YFSETQ. This CDR3 has 12 residues. The V end lost 6 bases, the J end lost 9 bases, and 10 bases lay between the germline ends. The chain's CDR3 is CASTTSGSPLHF. DNA for the CDR3: TGCGCCAGCACCACTTCAGGTTCACCCCTCCACTTT. Full variable domain (missing parts from reference TRBV5-1 and TRBJ1-6): KAGVTQTPRYLIKTRGQQVTLSCSPISGHRSVSWYQQTPGQGLQFLFEYFSETQRNKGNFPGRFSGRQFSNSRSEMNVSTLELGDSALYLCASTTSGSPLHFGNGTRLTVT.

This chain connects TRBV4-3 to TRBJ2-6; D is unresolved. V was shortened by 0 bases and J by 2 bases, with 8 bases between the two germline ends. The length of the CDR3 is 16 residues. Germline CDR1 is LGHNA and CDR2 is YSLEER. The CDR3 sequence: CASSQDQYPGANVLTF. The CDR3 DNA reads TGCGCCAGCAGCCAAGATCAGTACCCTGGGGCCAACGTCCTGACTTTC.

The rearrangement links TRBV9 to TRBJ2-7; tentative D call: TRBD1 (6 bases). From germline, CDR1 is SGDLS and CDR2 YYNGEE. This CDR3 is built from 14 residues. V lost 0 bases and J 5 bases, leaving 12 bases between the germline ends. In nucleotides, the CDR3 is TGTGCCAGCAGCGTAGATGGGGGCCCGAACGAGCAGTACTTC. Protein sequence: CASSVDGGPNEQYF.

The rearrangement links TRBV7-9 to TRBJ2-3, with D perhaps TRBD1 (5 bases). V lost 1 base and J 3 bases, leaving 23 bases between the germline ends. The CDR3 consists of 19 residues. Germline CDR1 SEHNR, CDR2 FQNEAQ (reference sequence). The CDR3 protein is CASSLVPEVGREGTDTQYF. In DNA, the CDR3 is TGTGCCAGCAGCTTAGTCCCCGAGGTGGGCAGGGAAGGGACAGATACGCAGTATTTT.

This chain uses TRBV7-3 with TRBJ2-1; 9 bases agree with TRBD2. V trimming: 5 bases; J trimming: 4 bases; junction bases outside the gene matches: 3. The CDR3 is 14 amino acids. Germline loops: CDR1 SGHTA, CDR2 FQGTGA. The CDR3 DNA is TGTGCCAGCAGCCGCGGGGGGGTTTACAATGAGCAGTTCTTC. Its translation: CASSRGGVYNEQFF.

The gene calls are TRBV19 and TRBJ1-6; no clear D. Germline V gene lookup returns CDR1 LNHDA and CDR2 SQIVND (reference sequence). CDR3 length: 15 residues. V was clipped by 0 bases and J by 6 bases, with 9 bases between them. The CDR3 is CASSIDNRSNSPLHF. In DNA, the CDR3 is TGTGCCAGTAGTATAGATAACAGAAGTAATTCACCCCTCCACTTT.

The V gene is TRBV5-6, the J gene TRBJ1-5; D gene uncertain. This CDR3 has 12 amino acids. Trimming took 4 bases from V and 4 from J, leaving 6 bases between them. In germline, CDR1 is SGHDT, CDR2 YYEEEE. CDR3 sequence: CASSLPNQPQHF. DNA of the CDR3: TGTGCCAGCAGCCTTCCGAATCAGCCCCAGCATTTT.

This rearrangement joins TRBV24-1 to TRBJ2-7, with D perhaps TRBD1 (6 bases). The CDR3 extends over 14 amino acids. V lost 2 bases and J 3 bases, leaving 10 bases between the germline ends. From germline, CDR1 is KGHDR and CDR2 SFDVKD. As DNA, the CDR3 is TGTGCCACCAGTGATTCAAACAGGGTCTACGAGCAGTACTTC. Encoded protein: CATSDSNRVYEQYF.

The rearrangement joins TRBV2 to TRBJ2-1; D may be TRBD2 (6 bases). The CDR3 totals 15 residues. Germline CDR1 is SNHLY and CDR2 is FYNNEI. V dropped 6 bases and J dropped 0 bases, with 12 bases sitting between them. CDR3 coding DNA: TGTGCCAGCAGAGACGGACTAAGCTCCTACAATGAGCAGTTCTTC. Protein product: CASRDGLSSYNEQFF.

V usage is TRBV5-1 and J usage is TRBJ1-1; tentatively, D is TRBD1 (6 bases). The CDR3 contains 16 residues. V lost 4 bases and J lost 10, with 26 bases in between. Germline V CDR1 and CDR2: SGHRS, YFSETQ. The CDR3 bases are TGCGCCAGCAGCCTCCGCACCCGGGACACGGCCATGGGAGCTTTCTTT. Protein: CASSLRTRDTAMGAFF. Based on the CDR3 plus reference TRBV5-1 and TRBJ1-1, the full variable domain is KAGVTQTPRYLIKTRGQQVTLSCSPISGHRSVSWYQQTPGQGLQFLFEYFSETQRNKGNFPGRFSGRQFSNSRSEMNVSTLELGDSALYLCASSLRTRDTAMGAFFGQGTRLTVV.

The rearrangement uses TRBV5-1 and TRBJ2-3, with D perhaps TRBD1 (6 bases). This CDR3 has 12 amino acids. V was pared by 3 bases and J by 6 bases, with 8 bases between. CDR1 is SGHRS, CDR2 YFSETQ, per germline. CDR3 loop: CASSSGVDTQYF. CDR3 sequence (DNA): TGCGCCAGCAGCTCAGGGGTTGATACGCAGTATTTT. Complete variable domain (other parts from reference TRBV5-1 and TRBJ2-3): KAGVTQTPRYLIKTRGQQVTLSCSPISGHRSVSWYQQTPGQGLQFLFEYFSETQRNKGNFPGRFSGRQFSNSRSEMNVSTLELGDSALYLCASSSGVDTQYFGPGTRLTVL.

This chain connects TRBV13 to TRBJ2-3; 7 nucleotides match TRBD2. Looked up from germline, CDR1 is PRHDT and CDR2 is FYEKMQ (reference sequence). Losses at the gene ends were 0 bases for V and 3 bases for J; bases not matched to a gene: 6. The CDR3 is made up of 16 amino acids. CDR3 sequence reads: CASSLGSGVGTDTQYF. The CDR3 nucleotides are TGTGCCAGCAGCTTAGGGAGCGGGGTCGGGACAGATACGCAGTATTTT.

The rearrangement uses TRBV5-1 and TRBJ1-1; 12 bases line up with TRBD1. Unmatched junction bases numbered 19, after V lost 10 bases and J lost 3 bases. Germline V gene data show CDR1 as SGHRS and CDR2 as YFSETQ. CDR3 size: 18 residues. This CDR3 reads CASKPGQGAWKSDTEAFF. CDR3 bases: TGCGCCTCCAAACCGGGACAGGGGGCATGGAAATCCGACACTGAAGCTTTCTTT.

The chain has TRBV21-1 and TRBJ2-7; TRBD1, the D gene given by the table, was not confirmed from the DNA. TRBV21-1 counts as a pseudogene. This CDR3 contains 15 residues. The CDR3 loop reads CASSDLDRIGYEQYF. The CDR3, as DNA: TGTGCCAGCAGCGACTTGGACAGAATCGGCTACGAGCAGTACTTC.

The chain has TRBV5-1 and TRBJ1-2, with 9 nucleotides matching TRBD1. Germline V CDR1 and CDR2: SGHRS, YFSETQ. This CDR3 comprises 16 residues. V shed 4 bases and J 6 bases; nucleotides not matched to a gene: 13. Here the CDR3 reads CASSLIWTGAVDGYTF. As DNA, the CDR3 is TGCGCCAGCAGCCTGATCTGGACAGGGGCGGTGGATGGCTACACCTTC.

This rearrangement joins TRBV5-6 to TRBJ2-7, with 11 bases that match TRBD1. V shed 3 bases, J shed 3 bases, and the junction held 5 bases outside the gene matches. The CDR3 loop spans 15 amino acids. CDR1 is SGHDT, CDR2 YYEEEE, per germline. CDR3 sequence: CASSSGTGGIYEQYF. DNA for the CDR3: TGTGCCAGCAGCTCCGGGACAGGGGGTATCTACGAGCAGTACTTC.

The chain links TRBV6-5 to TRBJ2-1; TRBD1 matches at 9 bases. CDR3 length equals 12 residues. The V and J ends lost 3 bases and 13 bases, in that order; junction bases with no gene match: 4. Germline V gene sequence: CDR1 MNHEY, CDR2 SVGAGI. CDR3 nucleotide sequence: TGTGCCAGCAGTTATACAGGGGGCCTTCAGTTCTTC. Encoded protein: CASSYTGGLQFF.

Only one count was recorded for this clone. V usage is TRBV4-3 and J usage is TRBJ1-6; D is undetermined. The CDR3 is made up of 16 amino acids. The V and J ends lost 0 bases and 5 bases respectively, with 11 bases between them. Germline V gives CDR1 LGHNA, CDR2 YSLEER. The CDR3 loop is CASSQESTVDNSPLHF. The CDR3 DNA sequence: TGCGCCAGCAGCCAAGAGTCAACAGTGGATAATTCACCCCTCCACTTT.

The rearrangement joins TRBV12-3 or TRBV12-4 to TRBJ1-1, with no clear D. The V end lost 3 bases, the J end lost 11 bases, and 16 bases lay between the germline ends. The CDR3 runs 13 residues. This CDR3 is CASSLDGGQRAFF. The CDR3 bases are TGTGCCAGCAGTTTGGATGGCGGTCAGCGGGCTTTCTTT.

V is TRBV30 and J is TRBJ1-4; 10 nucleotides match TRBD1. The CDR3 has 13 residues. V lost 5 bases to trimming and J lost 8 bases; unmatched junction nucleotides: 5. The germline V gene encodes CDR1 GTSNPN and CDR2 SVGIG (reference sequence). This CDR3 is CAWGRQGAEKLFF. CDR3 in DNA: TGTGCCTGGGGGAGACAGGGGGCGGAAAAACTGTTTTTT.

V gene TRBV30 combines with J gene TRBJ2-3; 8 positions agree with TRBD1. The J segment lost 4 bases and the V segment lost 4 bases, leaving 1 base of the junction unmatched. The CDR3 is made up of 12 amino acids. Germline V gives CDR1 GTSNPN, CDR2 SVGIG (reference sequence). CDR3 loop: CAWTGGSDTQYF. The CDR3 nucleotides are TGTGCCTGGACAGGGGGCTCAGATACGCAGTATTTT.

CDR3 in amino acids: CATSLTPGKSGGLMYNEQFF. The CDR3 coding sequence is TGTGCCACCAGCCTGACCCCCGGGAAAAGCGGGGGGTTGATGTACAATGAGCAGTTCTTC. J is TRBJ2-1 and V is TRBV24-1, with TRBD2 identical over 9 bases. Trimming cost V 7 bases and J 4 bases; bases outside gene matches: 22. The CDR3 loop spans 20 amino acids. In germline, CDR1 is KGHDR, CDR2 SFDVKD.

The J gene is TRBJ2-1, the V gene TRBV11-2, with 8 bases matching TRBD2. CDR3 size: 13 residues. The J segment lost 9 bases and the V segment lost 3 bases, leaving 4 bases of the junction unmatched. Germline V gene data show CDR1 as SGHAT and CDR2 as FQNNGV. The CDR3 nucleotides are TGTGCCAGCAGCTTTTTTCGGGGGGGTGAGCAGTTCTTC. Its protein is CASSFFRGGEQFF.

The chain uses TRBV29-1 and TRBJ1-1; 7 bases map to TRBD1. The germline CDR1 and CDR2 sequences are SQVTM and ANQGSEA. The CDR3 contains 13 residues. The ends lost 4 bases at V and 11 bases at J; junction bases unmatched: 13. Written as DNA, the CDR3 is TGCAGCGTTGCCGGGACAGCTTCAGCTGGGGCTTTCTTT. This translates into CSVAGTASAGAFF.

The chain recombines TRBV5-6 with TRBJ2-2, with D maybe TRBD1 (6 bases). The CDR3 runs 13 residues. CDR1 and CDR2 from the germline V gene are SGHDT and YYEEEE. Trimming left V 3 bases short and J 3 bases short, with 6 bases between. The CDR3 coding sequence is TGTGCCAGCAGCTGGACAGACACCGGGGAGCTGTTTTTT. It codes for CASSWTDTGELFF.